This T cell receptor beta chain was sequenced during a study of metastatic and nonmetastatic thyroid tumors. Study findings and constraints: Malignant tumors reportedly showed significantly higher TCR beta diversity than benign nodules in both blood and tumor.

Germline trimming cut 1 base from V and 8 bases from J; bases unmatched to any gene: 10. Germline CDR1 SGHAT, CDR2 FQNNGV. The CDR3 is 16 residues long. TCRdb re-called the PCR reads via MiXCR. The sample records 4,900 or so clones, roughly a third being singletons. Regarding this clone: The antigen is undetermined.

Among the patients, none had received any treatment before thyroid surgery. The chain is built from TRBV11-2 and TRBJ2-2, with 7 bases identical to TRBD1. Sequencing input: adjacent normal tissue. The clonotype was recovered from a female donor with papillary thyroid cancer or a benign thyroid nodule (not recorded which). Some clones in this sample may be carry-over from other donors' samples. CDR3 in amino acids: CASSLGMYRGKGELFF. CDR3 coding DNA: TGTGCCAGCAGCTTAGGGATGTACAGGGGAAAAGGGGAGCTGTTTTTT.